What follows are 16 T cell receptor beta chains derived from one specimen sequenced in a study of blood T cell repertoires in COVID-19. Using immunoSEQ multiplex PCR, the repertoire was profiled, and TCRdb retains in-frame clones only, with some absent. This sample has 250,000 to 300,000 clones, with 89% found just once. Sequencing was carried out using peripheral blood. These receptors were obtained from a woman aged 55 to 70 with acute or convalescent COVID-19.

The count of this clone is one. The rearrangement joins TRBV29-1 to TRBJ2-7; 7 positions match TRBD1. Losses at the gene ends were 6 bases for V and 2 bases for J; bases not matched to a gene: 1. Germline CDR1 reads SQVTM; CDR2 reads ANQGSEA. The CDR3 has 11 amino acids. CDR3 sequence: CSVQGAYEQYF. The CDR3 DNA sequence: TGCAGCGTGCAGGGGGCCTACGAGCAGTACTTC.

The CDR3 sequence is CAWSVDRGYGYTF. CDR3 sequence (DNA): TGTGCCTGGAGTGTGGACAGGGGCTATGGCTACACCTTC. This rearrangement joins TRBV30 to TRBJ1-2; 9 positions agree with TRBD1. V was pared by 0 bases and J by 4 bases, with 0 bases of the junction left unmatched. Germline assignment: CDR1 GTSNPN and CDR2 SVGIG (reference sequence). This CDR3 contains 13 residues.

J is TRBJ2-7 and V is TRBV6-5, with TRBD1 as a possible D gene (6 bases). The V and J ends lost 0 bases and 0 bases respectively, with 12 bases between them. The CDR3 sequence is 16 residues long. Germline V gene data show CDR1 as MNHEY and CDR2 as SVGAGI. The CDR3 nucleotides read TGTGCCAGCAGTTACTCGCAGGGGCCCAACTCCTACGAGCAGTACTTC. It codes for CASSYSQGPNSYEQYF.

The rearrangement links TRBV7-6 to TRBJ1-5; D is uncertain. Germline V CDR1 and CDR2: SGHVS, FNYEAQ. The CDR3 sequence is 15 residues long. Trimming took off 3 bases at V and 1 base at J, with 10 bases between the two ends. The CDR3 spells CASSLKPGSNQPQHF. As DNA, the CDR3 is TGTGCCAGCAGCTTGAAGCCAGGAAGCAATCAGCCCCAGCATTTT.

The CDR3, as DNA: TGTGCCAGCAGCCTTCTAGCGGGATCTTACAATGAGCAGTTCTTC. It yields the protein CASSLLAGSYNEQFF. The V call is TRBV14, the J call TRBJ2-1; 9 bases fit TRBD2. With V trimmed by 4 bases and J by 4 bases, 5 bases remained unmatched. The length of the CDR3 is 15 residues. Germline-derived CDR1 and CDR2 are SGHDN and FVKESK.

This chain uses TRBV28 with TRBJ1-1; TRBD1 matches 9 bases. V gave up 5 bases and J gave up 5 bases; unmatched junction bases: 9. Germline V gene data show CDR1 as MDHEN and CDR2 as SYDVKM. This CDR3 has 15 residues. The DNA of the CDR3 is TGTGCCAGCAGTGTTCTTACAGGGGGCAGTACTGAAGCTTTCTTT. Its translation: CASSVLTGGSTEAFF.

This sequence joins TRBV5-5 and TRBJ1-4; D might be TRBD1 (5 bases). CDR3 size: 16 residues. V was pared by 0 bases and J by 8 bases, with 17 bases between. Per the germline V gene, CDR1 is SGHKS and CDR2 is YYEKEE (reference sequence). This CDR3 reads CASSLASHTGGEKLFF. For the CDR3, the DNA is TGTGCCAGCAGCTTGGCCTCCCACACCGGGGGAGAAAAACTGTTTTTT.

The chain couples TRBV7-3 to TRBJ2-1; possible D gene TRBD2, 5 bases. The length of the CDR3 is 12 residues. In germline, CDR1 is SGHTA, CDR2 FQGTGA. V lost 5 bases and J lost 9, with 11 bases in between. CDR3 protein: CASSRPEGEQFF. The CDR3 DNA follows: TGTGCCAGCAGCCGTCCCGAGGGTGAGCAGTTCTTC. Looking up the rest from reference TRBV7-3 and TRBJ2-1 gives the full variable domain: GAGVSQTPSNKVTEKGKYVELRCDPISGHTALYWYRQSLGQGPEFLIYFQGTGAADDSGLPNDRFFAVRPEGSVSTLKIQRTERGDSAVYLCASSRPEGEQFFGPGTRLTVL.

The sample holds one count of this clone. J is TRBJ2-7 and V is TRBV7-6; 7 nucleotides agree with TRBD2. Germline V gene sequence: CDR1 SGHVS, CDR2 FNYEAQ. The length of the CDR3 is 13 residues. Germline trimming cut 1 base from V and 7 bases from J; bases unmatched to any gene: 4. The CDR3 spells CASSLERGREQYF. The CDR3 DNA reads as TGTGCCAGCAGCTTAGAGCGGGGAAGGGAGCAGTACTTC.

The rearrangement uses TRBV18 and TRBJ2-5, with 7 bases identical to TRBD2. The CDR3 extends over 19 amino acids. The V gene end was trimmed by 3 bases and the J gene end by 4 bases; junction bases not matched to a gene: 20. Germline assignment: CDR1 KGHSH and CDR2 LQKENI. This CDR3 is CASSPLTGSVSREGETQYF. CDR3 coding DNA: TGTGCCAGCTCACCCCTCACGGGCTCAGTCAGCAGGGAGGGAGAGACCCAGTACTTC.

This clone appeared a single time. The V gene is TRBV7-2, the J gene TRBJ1-2, with 8 bases lining up with TRBD1. This CDR3 is 15 amino acids long. The germline CDR1 and CDR2 sequences are SGHTA and FQGNSA. V was clipped by 5 bases and J by 4 bases; unmatched bases: 9. As DNA, the CDR3 is TGTGCCAGCAGCACAGCGGACAGGGTCAGCTATGGCTACACCTTC. Translating it yields CASSTADRVSYGYTF.

The chain recombines TRBV4-2 with TRBJ1-5; 12 positions match TRBD1. Unmatched junction bases numbered 1, after V lost 3 bases and J lost 4 bases. CDR1 is LGHNA, CDR2 YNFKEQ, per germline. This CDR3 is 15 amino acids long. The CDR3 DNA sequence: TGTGCCAGCAGCCAGGGACAGGGGGCGAATCAGCCCCAGCATTTT. It codes for CASSQGQGANQPQHF.

The gene calls are TRBV9 and TRBJ1-5, with TRBD1 identical over 8 bases. Germline CDR1 and CDR2: SGDLS and YYNGEE. V dropped 0 bases and J dropped 7; count of bases not matched to a gene: 6. The CDR3 extends over 15 amino acids. This chain's CDR3 is CASSVGSGGVQPQHF. CDR3 in DNA: TGTGCCAGCAGCGTAGGTTCAGGGGGCGTGCAGCCCCAGCATTTT.

The chain links TRBV5-8 to TRBJ1-4; 9 bases line up with TRBD1. Germline values: CDR1 SGHTS, CDR2 YDEGEE. The CDR3 spans 16 residues. V gave up 4 bases and J gave up 4 bases; unmatched junction bases: 8. CDR3 region: CASSLGQGEFNEKLFF. In nucleotides, the CDR3 is TGTGCCAGCAGCCTGGGACAGGGAGAATTTAATGAAAAACTGTTTTTT.

The J gene is TRBJ2-1, the V gene TRBV19, with TRBD2 identical over 11 bases. V shed 6 bases and J 7 bases; nucleotides not matched to a gene: 11. The CDR3 covers 16 residues. Germline assignment: CDR1 LNHDA and CDR2 SQIVND (reference sequence). The CDR3 sequence is CASSRTSGSLGNEQFF. The CDR3 coding sequence is TGTGCCAGTAGCAGGACTAGCGGGTCCCTGGGGAATGAGCAGTTCTTC.

This chain links TRBV5-1 with TRBJ1-6, with D unresolved. The germline V and J ends were trimmed by 0 bases and 4 bases, with 5 bases remaining between them. The CDR3 is 14 residues long. Germline V gene sequence: CDR1 SGHRS, CDR2 YFSETQ. CDR3 DNA: TGCGCCAGCAGCTTGGAACTTTATAATTCACCCCTCCACTTT. This sequence encodes CASSLELYNSPLHF.